This T cell receptor (beta chain) was identified in a study of T cell changes during pregnancy in multiple sclerosis (dated by TCRdb to about 2019). As for the study more broadly: The study examined how the T cell repertoire changed over the course of pregnancy in women with multiple sclerosis.

V has 0 bases trimmed and J has 0 bases trimmed; junction bases matching no gene number 3. Based on the germline V gene, the CDR1 and CDR2 sequences are SGHRS and YFSETQ. Taken from cysteine to phenylalanine, the CDR3 has 15 residues. Only CDR3 DNA is held: 45 bases, read in frame from base 1. With regard to this clone: It has no known antigen specificity. No per-base quality is available; no much larger clone lies one base away.

The library was generated by the immunoSEQ multiplex PCR assay. TCRdb took over this immuneACCESS table, retaining in-frame rearrangements with V and J assigned. Such tables are incomplete; in checked studies, under half of the missing clones stem from an unresolved V gene, and the remainder is unexplained. This sample comprises approximately 92,000 clones, more than 85% of them detected only once. The ten largest account for over 1.5% of the sample. This chain is built from TRBV5-1 and TRBJ2-7; TRBD1 fits 7 bases in the junction. The sequenced sample was peripheral blood, obtained in the first trimester of pregnancy. This clonotype was obtained from a female donor with multiple sclerosis, enrolled in a pregnancy study. CDR3 loop: CASSLEAGGSYEQYF. Read as DNA, the sequence is TGCGCCAGCAGCTTGGAGGCAGGGGGCTCCTACGAGCAGTACTTC.